This entry lists 20 T cell receptor beta chains sequenced from one sample in a study of shared clonotypes between healthy human individuals (dated by TCRdb to the early 2020s). For the CD8 naive samples, CD45RO-negative cells were positively selected for CCR7, yielding a CD45RA+CCR7+ population from which TemRA cells were excluded. Libraries were constructed by the immunoSEQ multiplex PCR assay. Imported from immuneACCESS, the table was reduced by TCRdb to in-frame sequences with V and J called. These copies leave out some clones; in studies compared against another copy, an unresolved V gene accounts for under half, and the cause of the remainder is not known. The sample table contains roughly 650,000 clones; only one count was recorded for approximately 96% of them. 0.11% of the sample is in the top ten clones. Sample: naive CD8+ T cells sorted from blood. Explained via the paper, the cell subset or site label denotes: CD45RA+CCR7+. The origin of the receptors is a woman aged 30 to 39 in good health.

The genes are TRBV29-1 and TRBJ2-7; either TRBD1 or TRBD2 may fit D (5 bases each). This CDR3 spans 14 amino acids. Per the germline V gene, CDR1 is SQVTM and CDR2 is ANQGSEA. Trimming took off 0 bases at V and 2 bases at J, with 11 bases between the two ends. CDR3 bases: TGCAGCGTTGAAGATCGGGACCGCCCCTACGAGCAGTACTTC. Its translation: CSVEDRDRPYEQYF.

This chain joins TRBV6-6 and TRBJ2-1, with TRBD1 identical over 10 bases. Looked up from germline, CDR1 is MNHNY and CDR2 is SVGAGI (reference sequence). V shed 5 bases, J shed 7 bases, and the junction held 8 bases outside the gene matches. This CDR3 spans 15 amino acids. Here the CDR3 DNA reads TGTGCCAGCAGTAATCCGGGACAGGGGCTGAATGAGCAGTTCTTC. It encodes CASSNPGQGLNEQFF.

This sequence joins TRBV9 and TRBJ2-2; TRBD2 agrees at 12 bases. The CDR3 totals 16 residues. J lost 6 bases, V lost 4 bases, and 7 bases had no gene match. Looked up from germline, CDR1 is SGDLS and CDR2 is YYNGEE. The CDR3 DNA reads as TGTGCCAGCAGCCCGCGACTAGCGGGAGAGTCCGGGGAGCTGTTTTTT. Its translation: CASSPRLAGESGELFF. Full variable domain (rest looked up from reference TRBV9 and TRBJ2-2): DSGVTQTPKHLITATGQRVTLRCSPRSGDLSVYWYQQSLDQGLQFLIQYYNGEERAKGNILERFSAQQFPDLHSELNLSSLELGDSALYFCASSPRLAGESGELFFGEGSRLTVL.

V is TRBV28 and J is TRBJ1-1, with D uncertain. The V and J ends lost 7 bases and 4 bases respectively, with 16 bases between them. There are 14 residues in the CDR3. Germline assignment: CDR1 MDHEN and CDR2 SYDVKM. CDR3 protein: CASNYQEGSTEAFF. The DNA for the CDR3 is TGTGCCAGCAACTACCAGGAGGGTAGCACTGAAGCTTTCTTT.

The chain uses TRBV28 and TRBJ2-7; 11 bases line up with TRBD2. V dropped 7 bases and J dropped 0; count of bases not matched to a gene: 11. This CDR3 contains 17 residues. Looked up from germline, CDR1 is MDHEN and CDR2 is SYDVKM. CDR3 in amino acids: CASTPVGGLADSYEQYF. In DNA, the CDR3 is TGTGCCAGCACCCCCGTCGGGGGACTAGCGGACTCCTACGAGCAGTACTTC.

V is TRBV2 and J is TRBJ2-5; D perhaps matches TRBD1 (6 bases). Near its end, the DNA agrees better with TRBJ2-7, so the J call may be wrong. The CDR3 runs to 15 residues. Looked up from germline, CDR1 is SNHLY and CDR2 is FYNNEI. CDR3 residues: CASSVTGLNDYEQYF. The CDR3 region has the DNA TGTGCCAGCAGTGTTACAGGGTTGAACGACTACGAGCAGTACTTC.

This clone was seen a single time. This chain uses TRBV7-8 with TRBJ2-1; D possibly corresponds to TRBD1 (5 bases). The CDR3 length is 16 residues. Germline-derived CDR1 and CDR2 are SGHVS and FQNEAQ. V lost 0 bases, J lost 6 bases, and 15 bases lay in between. CDR3 region: CASSLATTVAINEQFF. The CDR3, as DNA: TGTGCCAGCAGCTTAGCGACGACAGTTGCGATCAATGAGCAGTTCTTC.

The J gene is TRBJ2-3, the V gene TRBV28; 16 bases are shared with TRBD2. Germline values: CDR1 MDHEN, CDR2 SYDVKM. V lost 8 bases to trimming and J lost 1 base; unmatched junction nucleotides: 12. This CDR3 comprises 19 residues. DNA for the CDR3: TGTGCCAGCGTGACCGGGACTAGCGGGAGGGCCCGGGGCACAGATACGCAGTATTTT. Translating it yields CASVTGTSGRARGTDTQYF.

A single count supports this clone. CDR3 nucleotides: TGTGCCAGCAGTATCTTGGGGAACACTGAAGCTTTCTTT. It encodes CASSILGNTEAFF. V usage is TRBV6-5 and J usage is TRBJ1-1; D ambiguous. This CDR3 is 13 amino acids long. CDR1 is MNHEY, CDR2 SVGAGI, per germline. Trimming pared 5 bases from V and 1 base from J, leaving 8 bases between.

Turning to this clone: Other DNA sequences in the sample encode the same CDR3. This chain links TRBV2 with TRBJ1-1; D gene ambiguous. The CDR3 runs 13 residues. Trimming took 3 bases from V and 1 from J, leaving 6 bases between them. Germline lookup yields CDR1 SNHLY and CDR2 FYNNEI. This CDR3 reads CASSEPGNTEAFF. Here the CDR3 DNA reads TGTGCCAGCAGTGAGCCAGGGAACACTGAAGCTTTCTTT.

This chain's CDR3 is CASRGYGNTIYF. CDR3 bases: TGTGCCAGCAGGGGGTATGGAAACACCATATATTTT. The gene calls are TRBV19 and TRBJ1-3; 7 nucleotides agree with TRBD1. With V trimmed by 9 bases and J by 3 bases, 2 bases remained unmatched. The CDR3 covers 12 residues. Germline CDR1 is LNHDA and CDR2 is SQIVND (reference sequence).

The chain employs TRBV28 and TRBJ2-7; 8 nucleotides match TRBD1. Unmatched junction bases numbered 17, after V lost 1 base and J lost 3 bases. There are 19 residues in the CDR3. Germline V gene lookup returns CDR1 MDHEN and CDR2 SYDVKM. Written as DNA, the CDR3 is TGTGCCAGCAGTTTATTCTACCCCCGGGGACAGGAGAAGTACTACGAGCAGTACTTC. Its protein product is CASSLFYPRGQEKYYEQYF.

The DNA for the CDR3 is TGTGCCAGCAGCCAGGACAGGGTCGAGCAGTTCTTC. Protein product: CASSQDRVEQFF. The rearrangement uses TRBV6-5 and TRBJ2-1, with 8 bases fitting TRBD1. The CDR3 totals 12 residues. V trimming: 6 bases; J trimming: 10 bases; junction bases outside the gene matches: 5. Germline V CDR1 and CDR2: MNHEY, SVGAGI.

The chain couples TRBV14 to TRBJ2-3, with D possibly TRBD1 on 6 matching bases. The V end was cut by 3 bases, the J end by 2 bases, with 12 bases between. The CDR3 totals 15 residues. The germline V gene has CDR1 SGHDN and CDR2 FVKESK. The CDR3 here is CASSQTGWDTDTQYF. The CDR3 DNA reads as TGTGCCAGCAGCCAGACAGGTTGGGACACAGATACGCAGTATTTT.

The rearrangement uses TRBV6-5 and TRBJ2-7, with 11 bases aligning to TRBD2. The CDR3 has 15 amino acids. CDR1 MNHEY and CDR2 SVGAGI come from the germline V gene. With 4 bases clipped from V and 3 bases from J, the junction kept 5 bases outside the gene matches. CDR3 amino acids: CASSSTSGRFYEQYF. The CDR3 DNA sequence: TGTGCCAGCAGTTCTACTAGCGGGAGATTCTACGAGCAGTACTTC.

This chain joins TRBV7-9 and TRBJ2-5; no clear D gene. In germline, CDR1 is SEHNR, CDR2 FQNEAQ (reference sequence). The V end was cut by 5 bases, the J end by 4 bases, with 14 bases between. The CDR3 runs 14 residues. DNA for the CDR3: TGTGCCAGCAGCGATCCCCGGGTCCCAGAGACCCAGTACTTC. Amino acid sequence: CASSDPRVPETQYF.

This sequence joins TRBV11-2 and TRBJ2-3, with 12 bases identical to TRBD2. This CDR3 spans 18 amino acids. Unmatched junction bases numbered 7, after V lost 1 base and J lost 2 bases. Per germline, CDR1 SGHAT and CDR2 FQNNGV. Here the CDR3 reads CASSLALGLAGITDTQYF. The CDR3 DNA reads as TGTGCCAGCAGCTTAGCCCTCGGACTAGCGGGAATCACAGATACGCAGTATTTT.

The chain uses TRBV11-2 and TRBJ2-5; D possibly corresponds to TRBD1 (6 bases). Germline V lookup: CDR1 SGHAT, CDR2 FQNNGV. The CDR3 contains 15 residues. V lost 5 bases to trimming and J lost 4 bases, with 17 bases between them. CDR3 sequence: CASSGDTGESETQYF. Here the CDR3 DNA reads TGTGCCAGCAGCGGGGACACAGGTGAATCAGAGACCCAGTACTTC. Complete variable domain (other parts from reference TRBV11-2 and TRBJ2-5): EAGVAQSPRYKIIEKRQSVAFWCNPISGHATLYWYQQILGQGPKLLIQFQNNGVVDDSQLPKDRFSAERLKGVDSTLKIQPAKLEDSAVYLCASSGDTGESETQYFGPGTRLLVL.

This chain joins TRBV5-4 and TRBJ1-1, with a tentative D call TRBD1 (6 bases). Trimming left V 0 bases short and J 5 bases short, with 11 bases between. CDR3 size: 14 residues. Looked up from germline, CDR1 is SGHNT and CDR2 is YYREEE (reference sequence). CDR3 loop: CASSLGTAATEAFF. The CDR3 nucleotides are TGTGCCAGCAGCTTGGGGACAGCGGCGACTGAAGCTTTCTTT.

The gene calls are TRBV10-2 and TRBJ2-3; D may be TRBD2 (5 bases). Between the trimmed V and J ends, which lost 3 bases and 4 bases, there was a span of 14 bases. This CDR3 is 15 amino acids long. Germline V gene lookup returns CDR1 WSHSY and CDR2 SAAADI. The CDR3, as DNA: TGCGCCAGCAGTGACCTCGCGGGTTCTGCAGATACGCAGTATTTT. Translation: CASSDLAGSADTQYF.